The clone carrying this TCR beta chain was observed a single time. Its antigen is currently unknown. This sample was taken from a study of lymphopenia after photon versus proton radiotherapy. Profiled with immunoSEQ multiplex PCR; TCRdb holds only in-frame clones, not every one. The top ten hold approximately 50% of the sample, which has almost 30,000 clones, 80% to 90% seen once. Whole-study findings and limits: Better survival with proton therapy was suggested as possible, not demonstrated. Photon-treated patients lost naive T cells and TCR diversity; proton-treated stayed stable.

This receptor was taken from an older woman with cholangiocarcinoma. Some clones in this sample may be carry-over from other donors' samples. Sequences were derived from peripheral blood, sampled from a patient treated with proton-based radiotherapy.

The CDR3 DNA sequence: TGTGCCAGCAGCTCACCCCCAGGGCAAACCGGGGAGCTGTTTTTT. This encodes CASSSPPGQTGELFF. The chain is built from TRBV7-3 and TRBJ2-2, with D maybe TRBD1 (5 bases). CDR3 length: 15 amino acids. The V end lost 4 bases, the J end lost 5 bases, and 14 bases lay between the germline ends. Germline V lookup: CDR1 SGHTA, CDR2 FQGTGA. Full variable domain (rest looked up from reference TRBV7-3 and TRBJ2-2): GAGVSQTPSNKVTEKGKYVELRCDPISGHTALYWYRQSLGQGPEFLIYFQGTGAADDSGLPNDRFFAVRPEGSVSTLKIQRTERGDSAVYLCASSSPPGQTGELFFGEGSRLTVL.